This entry lists 17 T cell receptor beta chains sequenced from one sample in a study of blood T cell repertoires in COVID-19. The method was immunoSEQ multiplex PCR; TCRdb's version includes in-frame clones alone and lacks a portion of them. The table lists roughly 100,000 clones, roughly 76% of them singletons. The sequenced sample consisted of peripheral blood. These TCRs come from a woman aged 65 to 85 with acute or convalescent COVID-19.

V and J are TRBV19 and TRBJ2-7; 8 nucleotides agree with TRBD1. CDR1 is LNHDA, CDR2 SQIVND, per germline (reference sequence). This CDR3 has 15 residues. V lost 5 bases, J lost 6 bases, and 12 bases stayed unmatched. The CDR3 DNA reads TGTGCCAGTAGTGTCTCCGGTCAGGGGGCATCCGAGCAGTACTTC. Protein sequence: CASSVSGQGASEQYF.

The chain carries TRBV19 and TRBJ2-2, with D tentatively TRBD1 (6 bases). Germline V gene data show CDR1 as LNHDA and CDR2 as SQIVND (reference sequence). The CDR3 is made up of 14 amino acids. Trimming cost V 5 bases and J 4 bases, with 11 bases left between them. Here the CDR3 DNA reads TGTGCCAGTAGTCCGGGACATTCCACCGGGGAGCTGTTTTTT. Translation: CASSPGHSTGELFF.

This clone was detected a few times. Other DNA variants within this sample encode the same CDR3. The rearrangement links TRBV9 to TRBJ1-6; 7 bases agree with TRBD1. The ends lost 3 bases at V and 7 bases at J; junction bases unmatched: 7. CDR1 and CDR2 (germline): SGDLS, YYNGEE. This CDR3 is built from 15 residues. CDR3 DNA sequence: TGTGCCAGCAGCGGATCCGGGACAGAGAATTCACCCCTCCACTTT. Protein sequence: CASSGSGTENSPLHF.

This clone showed up just a few times. This sequence joins TRBV6-5 and TRBJ2-7, with D perhaps TRBD1 (5 bases). In germline, CDR1 is MNHEY, CDR2 SVGAGI. The CDR3 is 13 residues long. Trimming left V 5 bases short and J 3 bases short, with 11 bases between. The CDR3 nucleotides read TGTGCCAGCAGTCCGCAGGGATTCTACGAGCAGTACTTC. Translating gives CASSPQGFYEQYF.

The chain is built from TRBV6-2 or TRBV6-3 and TRBJ2-1, with TRBD1 matching 7 bases. CDR3 size: 16 residues. Per the germline V gene, CDR1 is MNHEY and CDR2 is SVGEGT. V trimming: 0 bases; J trimming: 9 bases; junction bases outside the gene matches: 11. In DNA form, the CDR3 reads TGTGCCAGCAGTTACTCGACAGGGCCCTACGGGCTTGAGCAGTTCTTC. This codes for CASSYSTGPYGLEQFF.

V gene TRBV29-1 combines with J gene TRBJ1-1, with 7 bases that match TRBD1. The V gene's germline CDR1 is SQVTM and CDR2 ANQGSEA. CDR3 length: 13 amino acids. V was pared by 6 bases and J by 1 base, with 5 bases of the junction left unmatched. CDR3 amino acids: CSVHRGGNTEAFF. The CDR3, as DNA: TGCAGCGTACACAGGGGAGGGAACACTGAAGCTTTCTTT. The full variable domain, completed using reference TRBV29-1 and TRBJ1-1, is SAVISQKPSRDICQRGTSLTIQCQVDSQVTMMFWYRQQPGQSLTLIATANQGSEATYESGFVIDKFPISRPNLTFSTLTVSNMSPEDSSIYLCSVHRGGNTEAFFGQGTRLTVV.

V and J are TRBV19 and TRBJ1-5, with D uncertain. The CDR3 is 14 amino acids. From germline, CDR1 is LNHDA and CDR2 SQIVND (reference sequence). Deletions cut 6 bases from V and 2 bases from J, with 11 bases between. The CDR3 loop is CASSLGRGNQPQHF. CDR3 sequence (DNA): TGTGCCAGTAGCCTCGGGAGGGGCAATCAGCCCCAGCATTTT.

The J gene is TRBJ2-7, the V gene TRBV28; 8 bases map to TRBD2. The CDR3 consists of 14 residues. Germline lookup yields CDR1 MDHEN and CDR2 SYDVKM. Trimming cost V 8 bases and J 1 base; bases outside gene matches: 7. In nucleotides, the CDR3 is TGTGCCAGCGTTCGGGGGGGACCATCCTACGAGCAGTACTTC. It translates to CASVRGGPSYEQYF.

This chain connects TRBV21-1 to TRBJ1-1; the listed D gene, TRBD1, was not tested against the DNA. TRBV21-1 represents a pseudogene. The length of the CDR3 is 15 residues. In DNA form, the CDR3 reads TGTGCCAGCAGCGATCACAGGGCTTTAAACACTGAAGCTTTCTTT. Its translation: CASSDHRALNTEAFF.

The DNA for the CDR3 is TGTGCCAGTAGTCCAACAGGGGGCGCATTTATCCCCCAGCATTTT. Translating gives CASSPTGGAFIPQHF. The chain joins TRBV19 to TRBJ1-5; 9 bases map to TRBD1. The ends lost 5 bases at V and 10 bases at J; junction bases unmatched: 12. The CDR3 totals 15 residues. The germline CDR1 and CDR2 sequences are LNHDA and SQIVND (reference sequence).

The chain has TRBV11-2 and TRBJ1-3; 7 bases are shared with TRBD1. Per the germline V gene, CDR1 is SGHAT and CDR2 is FQNNGV. The CDR3 covers 18 residues. Trimming at V came to 4 bases and at J to 5 bases, leaving 17 bases not matched to a gene. CDR3 nucleotide sequence: TGTGCCAGCAGCTCACTCAAGGGGCGAGAGGGACAGAGAAACACCATATATTTT. Translated: CASSSLKGREGQRNTIYF.

This clone was counted a single time. This chain links TRBV29-1 with TRBJ1-4; 8 nucleotides line up with TRBD1. Germline V gives CDR1 SQVTM, CDR2 ANQGSEA. The length of the CDR3 is 14 residues. V was clipped by 4 bases and J by 4 bases; unmatched bases: 5. CDR3 sequence reads: CSVVGGQDNEKLFF. CDR3 DNA sequence: TGCAGCGTTGTTGGGGGACAGGATAATGAAAAACTGTTTTTT.

The chain combines TRBV18 with TRBJ1-4; maybe TRBD1 (5 bases). Germline-derived CDR1 and CDR2 are KGHSH and LQKENI. The ends were cut back, 1 base at V and 6 bases at J, with 6 bases in the middle. The CDR3 spans 13 residues. The CDR3 loop is CASSPQQDEKLFF. CDR3 coding DNA: TGTGCCAGCTCACCACAACAGGATGAAAAACTGTTTTTT.

The chain is built from TRBV4-3 and TRBJ1-5; 7 bases fit TRBD1. CDR1 is LGHNA and CDR2 is YSLEER in the germline V gene. The CDR3 is 13 amino acids. Trimming took 3 bases from V and 5 from J; bases not matched to a gene: 1. As DNA, the CDR3 is TGCGCCAGCAGCCAGGACAGGCATCAGCCCCAGCATTTT. It is translated as CASSQDRHQPQHF.

The genes are TRBV19 and TRBJ2-4, with a possible D match to TRBD1 (5 bases). The CDR3 sequence is 14 residues long. The germline V and J ends were trimmed by 3 bases and 3 bases, with 9 bases remaining between them. CDR1 and CDR2 from the germline V gene are LNHDA and SQIVND (reference sequence). CDR3 in DNA: TGTGCCAGTAGTATGGGCAGGGACAAAAACATTCAGTACTTC. It specifies CASSMGRDKNIQYF.

This clone was observed a single time. This chain joins TRBV9 and TRBJ2-2; 9 nucleotides align to TRBD1. This CDR3 has 15 residues. CDR1 and CDR2 from the germline V gene are SGDLS and YYNGEE. Trimming removed 7 bases from V and 3 bases from J; junction bases left unmatched: 7. This chain's CDR3 is CASGGTGPDTGELFF. The CDR3 region has the DNA TGTGCCAGCGGGGGGACAGGGCCGGACACCGGGGAGCTGTTTTTT. The complete variable domain, with remaining parts taken from reference TRBV9 and TRBJ2-2, reads DSGVTQTPKHLITATGQRVTLRCSPRSGDLSVYWYQQSLDQGLQFLIQYYNGEERAKGNILERFSAQQFPDLHSELNLSSLELGDSALYFCASGGTGPDTGELFFGEGSRLTVL.

CDR3 sequence reads: CAWSVRRSTYEQYF. The CDR3 region has the DNA TGTGCCTGGAGTGTACGCCGTAGTACCTACGAGCAGTACTTC. V is TRBV30 and J is TRBJ2-7; D gene uncertain. V lost 0 bases and J 2 bases, leaving 11 bases between the germline ends. This CDR3 contains 14 residues. CDR1 is GTSNPN, CDR2 SVGIG, per germline (reference sequence).